Listed here are 20 T cell receptor beta chains from one sample, sequenced in a study of blood T cell repertoires in COVID-19. Sequenced by immunoSEQ multiplex PCR; TCRdb stores in-frame clones only, minus some. The table has approximately 270,000 clones, approximately 83% seen once. Sequenced input: PBMCs or T cells enriched from blood (not recorded which). These receptors were collected from a woman aged 45 to 65 who had recovered from COVID-19.

This clone was counted a few times. The chain recombines TRBV7-6 with TRBJ1-5, with 8 bases fitting TRBD1. CDR3 length equals 16 residues. From germline, CDR1 is SGHVS and CDR2 FNYEAQ. V trimming: 1 base; J trimming: 4 bases; junction bases outside the gene matches: 6. Written as DNA, the CDR3 is TGTGCCAGCAGCTTAGGTTCAGGGGGCTATAATCAGCCCCAGCATTTT. Protein sequence: CASSLGSGGYNQPQHF.

This chain joins TRBV18 and TRBJ2-5; D gene ambiguous. The CDR3 contains 13 residues. Trimming removed 2 bases at V and 5 bases at J, with 9 bases between. The germline CDR1 and CDR2 sequences are KGHSH and LQKENI. The CDR3 nucleotides are TGTGCCAGCTCACCAGGTGCGGATGAGACCCAGTACTTC. This sequence encodes CASSPGADETQYF.

The V gene is TRBV5-6, the J gene TRBJ2-7; 7 bases match TRBD2. The junction had 7 bases not matched to a gene; V was cut back by 4 bases and J by 3 bases. Germline lookup yields CDR1 SGHDT and CDR2 YYEEEE. The CDR3 is 14 residues long. The CDR3 loop is CASSVMTSSYEQYF. CDR3 nucleotides: TGTGCCAGCAGCGTTATGACTAGCAGCTACGAGCAGTACTTC.

The chain links TRBV5-6 to TRBJ2-1, with TRBD2 identical over 13 bases. This CDR3 has 13 residues. V trimming: 4 bases; J trimming: 13 bases; junction bases outside the gene matches: 5. CDR1 and CDR2 from the germline V gene are SGHDT and YYEEEE. For the CDR3, the DNA is TGTGCCAGCAGCAGTGGACTAGCGGGAGTTCAGTTCTTC. Protein: CASSSGLAGVQFF.

The V call is TRBV3-1 (or the pseudogene TRBV3-2), the J call TRBJ2-7; 13 bases map to TRBD2. Germline-derived CDR1 and CDR2 are LGHDT and YNNKEL (reference sequence). With 4 bases clipped from V and 2 bases from J, the junction kept 11 bases outside the gene matches. The CDR3 contains 18 residues. CDR3 in amino acids: CASSPDPGLAGPPYEQYF. As DNA, the CDR3 is TGTGCCAGCAGCCCCGACCCGGGACTAGCGGGACCACCCTACGAGCAGTACTTC.

The chain carries TRBV30 and TRBJ2-2; a possible D gene is TRBD2 (5 bases). Trimming stripped 4 bases from V and 1 base from J, with 16 bases between. Per germline, CDR1 GTSNPN and CDR2 SVGIG (reference sequence). CDR3 size: 16 residues. The CDR3 loop reads CAWIFPGWGNTGELFF. CDR3 DNA sequence: TGTGCCTGGATCTTCCCGGGGTGGGGGAACACCGGGGAGCTGTTTTTT. The full variable domain, in which reference TRBV30 and TRBJ2-2 provide the parts outside the CDR3, is SQTIHQWPATLVQPVGSPLSLECTVEGTSNPNLYWYRQAAGRGLQLLFYSVGIGQISSEVPQNLSASRPQDRQFILSSKKLLLSDSGFYLCAWIFPGWGNTGELFFGEGSRLTVL.

About this clone itself: Other DNA sequences in this sample translate to the same CDR3. The chain joins TRBV6-5 to TRBJ2-7; 10 bases match TRBD1. Germline V gene data show CDR1 as MNHEY and CDR2 as SVGAGI. This CDR3 is built from 15 residues. The V gene end was trimmed by 3 bases and the J gene end by 2 bases; junction bases not matched to a gene: 4. This CDR3 is CASSYSGQGAYEQYF. The DNA for the CDR3 is TGTGCCAGCAGTTATAGTGGACAGGGGGCCTACGAGCAGTACTTC.

This chain uses TRBV13 with TRBJ2-7; D is possibly TRBD1 (6 bases). The germline V gene encodes CDR1 PRHDT and CDR2 FYEKMQ (reference sequence). The CDR3 length is 14 residues. V was trimmed by 5 bases and J by 4 bases, leaving 15 bases between them. The CDR3 is CASSPPRQAYEQYF. The CDR3, as DNA: TGTGCCAGCAGCCCCCCGAGACAGGCTTACGAGCAGTACTTC. The full variable domain, in which reference TRBV13 and TRBJ2-7 provide the parts outside the CDR3, is AAGVIQSPRHLIKEKRETATLKCYPIPRHDTVYWYQQGPGQDPQFLISFYEKMQSDKGSIPDRFSAQQFSDYHSELNMSSLELGDSALYFCASSPPRQAYEQYFGPGTRLTVT.

This clone was observed a few times. V is TRBV7-8 and J is TRBJ1-1; D remains ambiguous. Trimming left V 5 bases short and J 0 bases short, with 13 bases between. The CDR3 spans 15 residues. Germline CDR1 SGHVS, CDR2 FQNEAQ. CDR3 sequence (DNA): TGTGCCAGCAGCCCTACCGGGAGAATGAACACTGAAGCTTTCTTT. This encodes CASSPTGRMNTEAFF. The variable domain in full, completed from reference TRBV7-8 and TRBJ1-1, reads GAGVSQSPRYKVAKRGQDVALRCDPISGHVSLFWYQQALGQGPEFLTYFQNEAQLDKSGLPSDRFFAERPEGSVSTLKIQRTQQEDSAVYLCASSPTGRMNTEAFFGQGTRLTVV.

This sequence joins TRBV15 and TRBJ1-2; 8 bases agree with TRBD1. With V trimmed by 4 bases and J by 4 bases, 5 bases remained unmatched. The CDR3 totals 14 residues. Per the germline V gene, CDR1 is LNHNV and CDR2 is YYDKDF (reference sequence). In DNA, the CDR3 is TGTGCCACCAGCACAGGGGGCGTAAGCTATGGCTACACCTTC. Translating it yields CATSTGGVSYGYTF.

The rearrangement links TRBV19 to TRBJ2-6; TRBD2 is a possible D gene (5 bases). Trimming stripped 7 bases from V and 1 base from J, with 11 bases between. The CDR3 covers 15 residues. Germline V lookup: CDR1 LNHDA, CDR2 SQIVND (reference sequence). CDR3 coding DNA: TGTGCCAGTACCTCACCGGGGTCTGGGGCCAACGTCCTGACTTTC. It specifies CASTSPGSGANVLTF.

This chain links TRBV6-1 with TRBJ2-7; D call uncertain. CDR1 and CDR2 from the germline V gene are MNHNS and SASEGT. This CDR3 has 12 residues. V lost 2 bases to trimming and J lost 2 bases, with 4 bases between them. The CDR3 DNA follows: TGTGCCAGCAGTGAACAAACCTACGAGCAGTACTTC. Its protein is CASSEQTYEQYF.

The chain has TRBV7-9 and TRBJ1-2; perhaps TRBD1 as D (6 bases). V was clipped by 1 base and J by 5 bases, with 17 bases between them. This CDR3 has 16 amino acids. Per the germline V gene, CDR1 is SEHNR and CDR2 is FQNEAQ (reference sequence). As DNA, the CDR3 is TGTGCCAGCAGCTTAGTTCCCCTACAGGGTAGATATGGCTACACCTTC. It codes for CASSLVPLQGRYGYTF.

The genes are TRBV5-6 and TRBJ2-3, with D perhaps TRBD1 (6 bases). Germline lookup yields CDR1 SGHDT and CDR2 YYEEEE. Trimming took 7 bases from V and 2 from J, leaving 20 bases between them. The CDR3 is 16 amino acids. CDR3 amino acids: CASLPRGHYLTDTQYF. The CDR3 nucleotides are TGTGCCAGCCTCCCCCGGGGACATTACCTCACAGATACGCAGTATTTT.

The chain recombines TRBV13 with TRBJ2-7; 13 positions match TRBD2. The germline V gene encodes CDR1 PRHDT and CDR2 FYEKMQ (reference sequence). CDR3 length: 16 residues. V dropped 4 bases and J dropped 3; count of bases not matched to a gene: 6. CDR3 residues: CASSSLAGGSSYEQYF. In nucleotides, the CDR3 is TGTGCCAGCAGCTCACTAGCGGGAGGGTCAAGCTACGAGCAGTACTTC. Full variable domain (outside the CDR3, taken from reference TRBV13 and TRBJ2-7): AAGVIQSPRHLIKEKRETATLKCYPIPRHDTVYWYQQGPGQDPQFLISFYEKMQSDKGSIPDRFSAQQFSDYHSELNMSSLELGDSALYFCASSSLAGGSSYEQYFGPGTRLTVT.

V usage is TRBV5-6 and J usage is TRBJ1-1, with D possibly TRBD1 on 5 matching bases. The CDR3 spans 15 residues. Germline V lookup: CDR1 SGHDT, CDR2 YYEEEE. V shed 1 base and J shed 5 bases, with 15 bases lying between them. DNA for the CDR3: TGTGCCAGCAGCTTGTTAGGCGGGGGTAGGACTGAAGCTTTCTTT. Translated: CASSLLGGGRTEAFF. The full variable domain, in which reference TRBV5-6 and TRBJ1-1 provide the parts outside the CDR3, is DAGVTQSPTHLIKTRGQQVTLRCSPKSGHDTVSWYQQALGQGPQFIFQYYEEEERQRGNFPDRFSGHQFPNYSSELNVNALLLGDSALYLCASSLLGGGRTEAFFGQGTRLTVV.

The chain has TRBV28 and TRBJ2-7; tentative D call: TRBD2 (5 bases). Germline CDR1 and CDR2: MDHEN and SYDVKM. V lost 7 bases and J 3 bases, leaving 16 bases between the germline ends. The CDR3 covers 14 residues. CDR3 sequence: CASTFSGDYYEQYF. Here the CDR3 DNA reads TGTGCCAGCACCTTCAGCGGAGACTACTACGAGCAGTACTTC. Drawing the rest from reference TRBV28 and TRBJ2-7, the complete variable domain is DVKVTQSSRYLVKRTGEKVFLECVQDMDHENMFWYRQDPGLGLRLIYFSYDVKMKEKGDIPEGYSVSREKKERFSLILESASTNQTSMYLCASTFSGDYYEQYFGPGTRLTVT.

The gene calls are TRBV6-1 and TRBJ1-3; 9 bases align to TRBD1. V lost 4 bases to trimming and J lost 2 bases; unmatched junction nucleotides: 6. CDR1 and CDR2 (germline): MNHNS, SASEGT. The CDR3 has 16 amino acids. The DNA for the CDR3 is TGTGCCAGCAGTGCAGGGACAGGGCGGGCTGGAAACACCATATATTTT. It specifies CASSAGTGRAGNTIYF.

This chain uses TRBV9 with TRBJ2-7, with 8 bases identical to TRBD2. This CDR3 contains 16 residues. With V trimmed by 3 bases and J by 3 bases, 11 bases remained unmatched. Germline V gives CDR1 SGDLS, CDR2 YYNGEE. The CDR3 DNA is TGTGCCAGCAGCGAGGGGTCCGCGACTAGCGTCTACGAGCAGTACTTC. Translated, it gives CASSEGSATSVYEQYF.

CDR3 bases: TGTGCCAGCAGTTTGTGGGGGGGGGATACGCAGTATTTT. Protein: CASSLWGGDTQYF. The chain couples TRBV27 to TRBJ2-3; 7 nucleotides line up with TRBD2. Germline V gene lookup returns CDR1 MNHEY and CDR2 SMNVEV (reference sequence). This CDR3 is 13 amino acids long. V trimming: 3 bases; J trimming: 6 bases; junction bases outside the gene matches: 3.